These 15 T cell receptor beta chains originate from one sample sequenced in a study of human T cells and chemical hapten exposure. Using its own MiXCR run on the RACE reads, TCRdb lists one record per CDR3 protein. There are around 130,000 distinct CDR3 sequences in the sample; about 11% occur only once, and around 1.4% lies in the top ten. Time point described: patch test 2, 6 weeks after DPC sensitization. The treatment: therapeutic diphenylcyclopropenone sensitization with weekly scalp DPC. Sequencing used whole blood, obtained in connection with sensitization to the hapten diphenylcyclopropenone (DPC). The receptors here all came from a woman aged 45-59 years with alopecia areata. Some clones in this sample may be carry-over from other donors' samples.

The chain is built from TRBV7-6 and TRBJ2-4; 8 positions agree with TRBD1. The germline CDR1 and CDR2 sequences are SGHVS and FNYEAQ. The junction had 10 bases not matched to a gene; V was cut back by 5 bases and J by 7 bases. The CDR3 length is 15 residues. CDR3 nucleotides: TGTGCCAGCAGCGTAGGCGGGACAGGTGCCAACATTCAGTACTTC. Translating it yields CASSVGGTGANIQYF.

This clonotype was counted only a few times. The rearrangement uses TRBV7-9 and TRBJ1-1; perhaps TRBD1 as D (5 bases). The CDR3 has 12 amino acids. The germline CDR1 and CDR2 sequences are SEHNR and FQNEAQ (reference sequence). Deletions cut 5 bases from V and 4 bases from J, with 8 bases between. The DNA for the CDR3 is TGTGCCAGCAGCCCTGGGGGCACTGAAGCTTTCTTT. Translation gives CASSPGGTEAFF. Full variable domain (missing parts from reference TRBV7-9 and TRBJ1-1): DTGVSQNPRHKITKRGQNVTFRCDPISEHNRLYWYRQTLGQGPEFLTYFQNEAQLEKSRLLSDRFSAERPKGSFSTLEIQRTEQGDSAMYLCASSPGGTEAFFGQGTRLTVV.

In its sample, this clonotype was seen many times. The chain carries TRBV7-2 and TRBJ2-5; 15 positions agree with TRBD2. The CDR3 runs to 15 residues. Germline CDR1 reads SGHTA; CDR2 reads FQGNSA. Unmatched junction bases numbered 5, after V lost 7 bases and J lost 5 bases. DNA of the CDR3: TGTGCCAGCATGGGACTAGCGGGAGGTCAGGAGACCCAGTACTTC. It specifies CASMGLAGGQETQYF.

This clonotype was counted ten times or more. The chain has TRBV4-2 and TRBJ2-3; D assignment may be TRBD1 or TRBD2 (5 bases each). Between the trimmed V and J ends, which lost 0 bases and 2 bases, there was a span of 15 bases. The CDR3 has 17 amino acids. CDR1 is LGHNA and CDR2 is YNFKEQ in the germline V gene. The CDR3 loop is CASSQERGGTTTDTQYF. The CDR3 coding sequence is TGTGCCAGCAGCCAAGAACGGGGCGGAACGACCACAGATACGCAGTATTTT.

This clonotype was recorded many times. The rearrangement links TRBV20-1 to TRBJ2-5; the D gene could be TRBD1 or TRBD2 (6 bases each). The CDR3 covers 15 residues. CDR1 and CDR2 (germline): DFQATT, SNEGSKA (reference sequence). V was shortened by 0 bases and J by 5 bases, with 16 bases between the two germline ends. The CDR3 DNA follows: TGCAGTGCTAGAGAGAACGGGAGACAGGATGAGACCCAGTACTTC. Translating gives CSARENGRQDETQYF.

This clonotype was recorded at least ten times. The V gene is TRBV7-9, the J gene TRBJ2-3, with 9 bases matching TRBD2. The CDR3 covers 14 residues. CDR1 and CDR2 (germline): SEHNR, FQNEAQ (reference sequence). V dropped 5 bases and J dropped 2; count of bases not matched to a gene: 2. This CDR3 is CASSGGRDTDTQYF. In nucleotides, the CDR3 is TGTGCCAGCAGCGGCGGGAGGGACACAGATACGCAGTATTTT. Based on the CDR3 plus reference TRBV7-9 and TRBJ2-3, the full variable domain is DTGVSQNPRHKITKRGQNVTFRCDPISEHNRLYWYRQTLGQGPEFLTYFQNEAQLEKSRLLSDRFSAERPKGSFSTLEIQRTEQGDSAMYLCASSGGRDTDTQYFGPGTRLTVL.

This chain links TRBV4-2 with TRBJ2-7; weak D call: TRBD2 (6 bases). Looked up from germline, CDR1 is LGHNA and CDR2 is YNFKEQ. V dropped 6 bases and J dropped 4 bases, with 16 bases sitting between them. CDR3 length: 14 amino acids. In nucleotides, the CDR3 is TGTGCCAGCAGTCTCGGTGGGGGGAGGTACGAGCAGTACTTC. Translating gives CASSLGGGRYEQYF.

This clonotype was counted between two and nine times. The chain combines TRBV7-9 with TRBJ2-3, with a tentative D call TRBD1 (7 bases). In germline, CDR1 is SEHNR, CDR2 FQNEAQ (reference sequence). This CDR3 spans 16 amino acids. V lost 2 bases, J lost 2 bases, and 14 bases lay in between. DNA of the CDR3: TGTGCCAGCAGCTTAAGGGGGCGGGGCCCCACAGATACGCAGTATTTT. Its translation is CASSLRGRGPTDTQYF.

In nucleotides, the CDR3 is TGTGCCAGCAGTTTACGGCCAGTCAGTTTAAATCAGCCCCAGCATTTT. Its translation: CASSLRPVSLNQPQHF. The chain combines TRBV12-3 or TRBV12-4 with TRBJ1-5; D not certain. The V end was cut by 2 bases, the J end by 4 bases, with 15 bases between. The CDR3 has 16 residues.

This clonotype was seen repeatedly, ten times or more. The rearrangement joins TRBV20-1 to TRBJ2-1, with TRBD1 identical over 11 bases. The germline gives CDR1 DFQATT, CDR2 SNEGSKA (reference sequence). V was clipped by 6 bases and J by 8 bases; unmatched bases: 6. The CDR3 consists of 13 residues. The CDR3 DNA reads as TGCAGTGCCTCTGGACAGGGGGCGGATGAGCAGTTCTTC. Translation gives CSASGQGADEQFF.

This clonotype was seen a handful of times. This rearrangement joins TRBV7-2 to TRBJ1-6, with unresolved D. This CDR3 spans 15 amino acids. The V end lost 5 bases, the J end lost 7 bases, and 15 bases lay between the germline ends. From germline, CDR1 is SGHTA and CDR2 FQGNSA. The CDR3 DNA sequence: TGTGCCAGCAGCCCCTGGGAAGTAGGAAATTCACCCCTCCACTTT. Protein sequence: CASSPWEVGNSPLHF.

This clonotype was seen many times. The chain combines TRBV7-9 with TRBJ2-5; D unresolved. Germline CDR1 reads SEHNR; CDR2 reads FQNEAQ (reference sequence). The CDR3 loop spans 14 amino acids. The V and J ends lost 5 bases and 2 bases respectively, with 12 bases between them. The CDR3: CASSPRTGQETQYF. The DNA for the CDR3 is TGTGCCAGCAGCCCTAGGACGGGTCAAGAGACCCAGTACTTC. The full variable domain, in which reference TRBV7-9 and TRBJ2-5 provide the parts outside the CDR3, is DTGVSQNPRHKITKRGQNVTFRCDPISEHNRLYWYRQTLGQGPEFLTYFQNEAQLEKSRLLSDRFSAERPKGSFSTLEIQRTEQGDSAMYLCASSPRTGQETQYFGPGTRLLVL.

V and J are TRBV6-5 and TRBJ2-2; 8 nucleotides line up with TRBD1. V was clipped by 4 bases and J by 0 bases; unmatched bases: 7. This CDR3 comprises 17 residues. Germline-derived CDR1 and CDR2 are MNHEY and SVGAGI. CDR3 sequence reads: CASSFGQGIANTGELFF. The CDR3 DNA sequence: TGTGCCAGCAGTTTCGGACAGGGCATCGCGAACACCGGGGAGCTGTTTTTT.

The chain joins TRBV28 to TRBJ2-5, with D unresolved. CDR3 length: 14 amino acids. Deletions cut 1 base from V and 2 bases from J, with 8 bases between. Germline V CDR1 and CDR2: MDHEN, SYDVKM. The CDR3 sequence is CASSLLAGQETQYF. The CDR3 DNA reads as TGTGCCAGCAGTTTATTAGCCGGGCAAGAGACCCAGTACTTC.

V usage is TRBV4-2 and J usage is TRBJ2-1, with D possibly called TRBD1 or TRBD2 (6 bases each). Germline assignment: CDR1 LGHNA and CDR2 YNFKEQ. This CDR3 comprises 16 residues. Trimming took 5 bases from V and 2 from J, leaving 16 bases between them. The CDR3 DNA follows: TGTGCCAGCAGCGCAGTAGGAGGGGGGCCCTACAATGAGCAGTTCTTC. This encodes CASSAVGGGPYNEQFF.